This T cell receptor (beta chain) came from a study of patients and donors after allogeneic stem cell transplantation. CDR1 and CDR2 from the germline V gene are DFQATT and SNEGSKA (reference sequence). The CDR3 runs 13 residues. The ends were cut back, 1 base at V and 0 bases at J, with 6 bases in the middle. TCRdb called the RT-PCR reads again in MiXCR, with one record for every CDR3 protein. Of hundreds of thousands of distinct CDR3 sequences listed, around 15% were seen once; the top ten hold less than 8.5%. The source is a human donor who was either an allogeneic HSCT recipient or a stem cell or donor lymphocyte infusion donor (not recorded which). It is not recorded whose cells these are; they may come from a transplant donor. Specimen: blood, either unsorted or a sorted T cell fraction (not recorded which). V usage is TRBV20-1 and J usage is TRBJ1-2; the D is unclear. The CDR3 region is CSARVGSNYGYTF. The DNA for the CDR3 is TGCAGTGCTAGAGTCGGATCTAACTATGGCTACACCTTC.